This TCR beta chain is from a study of technical replicates of blood from four donors. The method was immunoSEQ multiplex PCR; TCRdb's version includes in-frame clones alone and lacks a portion of them. Counted here are roughly 70,000 clones, about 94% occurring once; the ten biggest clones make up about 0.35%. This CDR3 region has 13 residues. V was clipped by 2 bases and J by 3 bases, with 8 bases between them. CDR1 is SGHNT and CDR2 is YYREEE in the germline V gene (reference sequence). The sequencing sample was made of T cells isolated from PBMCs. The clonotype was recovered from a human donor in good health. The rearrangement joins TRBV5-4 to TRBJ2-5; a weak D match, TRBD1 (5 bases). The CDR3 nucleotides are TGTGCCAGCAGCTTTACAGGAGAAGAGACCCAGTACTTC. Protein sequence: CASSFTGEETQYF.